This T cell receptor (beta chain) is from a study of blood T cell repertoires in COVID-19. Overall study context: Nucleic acid was either cDNA or gDNA, and it came from T cells, B-cell-depleted T cells, or PBMCs.

All enrollees were roughly 18 to 100 years old and from roughly 22 US areas. In assigning cohorts, the study relied on participant-reported clinical history. Assay: immunoSEQ multiplex PCR; the TCRdb copy retains only in-frame clones and omits some. This table has hundreds of thousands of clones, about 87% appearing once. The CDR3 contains 13 residues. Germline V gene data show CDR1 as MGHRA and CDR2 as YSYEKL. V was clipped by 4 bases and J by 1 base; unmatched bases: 0. Sequencing was performed on PBMCs or T cells enriched from blood (not recorded which). V is TRBV4-1 and J is TRBJ2-5; 7 bases match TRBD2. The TCR comes from a woman aged 50 to 65 who had recovered from COVID-19. CDR3 residues: CASSRTSQETQYF. CDR3 DNA: TGCGCCAGCAGCCGGACTAGCCAAGAGACCCAGTACTTC.